This T cell receptor beta chain was obtained from a study of post-analysis software for immune sequencing data. Comments on this clonotype: The antigen is unknown.

V lost 0 bases and J lost 4, with 15 bases in between. The CDR3 has 16 amino acids. Germline CDR1 reads LGHDT; CDR2 reads YNNKEL (reference sequence). Libraries were made from TCR beta cDNA, and they carried unique molecular identifiers. Input of roughly 0.9 to 11 million T cells yielded 450,000 to 550,000 cDNA molecules. One entry per CDR3 protein, called by TCRdb with MiXCR from the PCR reads. The sample holds hundreds of thousands of distinct CDR3 sequences; roughly 30% are singletons and the top ten take roughly 0.57%. Findings of the study overall: The five TRBV segments detected at higher frequency in patients than in controls included TRBV5-6, TRBV5-1 and TRBV20-1. The normalized Chao1 diversity of multiple sclerosis patients was significantly lower than that of controls.

The rearrangement uses TRBV3-1 and TRBJ2-5; D not resolved. This sequence was found in a girl between 10 and 17 years old with multiple sclerosis. Sequencing was done on a sample of blood. The CDR3 spells CASSQDVTTGRETQYF. The CDR3 DNA sequence: TGTGCCAGCAGCCAAGATGTGACGACGGGTAGAGAGACCCAGTACTTC.